This paragraph reports one TCR beta chain. The antigen is unknown. A clone one base away is much larger, so this may be a read error. With a J-beta primer mix and a sample-barcoded 5' primer, a second PCR ran about 6 to 11 cycles. Using its own MiXCR run on the 5' RACE reads, TCRdb lists one record per CDR3 protein. The table has approximately 780,000 distinct CDR3 sequences, roughly 24% seen once. The sample originates from a study of blood T cells in healthy people across ages. Notes on the study in general: Per million T cells, the diversity of TCR beta decreased roughly linearly as age advanced.

This CDR3 has 12 amino acids. V was shortened by 6 bases and J by 0 bases, with 5 bases between the two germline ends. Germline loops: CDR1 SEHNR, CDR2 FQNEAQ (reference sequence). These records were also assigned to another study, of T cells of mothers and their children.

This TCR was sampled from a boy between 10 and 17 years old in good health. The rearrangement links TRBV7-9 to TRBJ1-2; no clear D gene. Sequencing was done on a sample of blood. The CDR3 region has the DNA TGTGCCAGCAGTACGGCTAACTATGGCTACACCTTC. It translates to CASSTANYGYTF.